The 15 T cell receptor beta chains below all came from one sample that was sequenced in a study of T cells in Graves' hyperthyroidism and ophthalmopathy. The source material, RNA transcripts, was used to amplify TCR beta CDR3 regions. When the TCR CDR3 underwent first-round RT-PCR, the HTBI primer set was used. One entry per CDR3 protein, called by TCRdb with MiXCR from the multiplex PCR reads. Of 360,000 or so distinct CDR3 sequences detected, approximately 18% appear once; the ten largest clones hold roughly 15%. The sequenced sample was blood. These receptors were collected from a middle-aged woman with Graves' ophthalmopathy.

This clonotype was counted ten times or more. J is TRBJ2-5 and V is TRBV20-1; D is uncertain. From germline, CDR1 is DFQATT and CDR2 SNEGSKA (reference sequence). The CDR3 extends over 13 amino acids. The V end lost 3 bases, the J end lost 4 bases, and 12 bases lay between the germline ends. The CDR3 is CSARGLERETQYF. CDR3 bases: TGCAGTGCTAGGGGATTGGAAAGAGAGACCCAGTACTTC.

This clonotype has a count of ten or more. This may arise from a read error, as a much more abundant clone is one base away. V is TRBV12-3 or TRBV12-4 and J is TRBJ2-5, with 8 bases lining up with TRBD1. This CDR3 has 15 residues. This CDR3 is CASGFATGESETQYF. The CDR3 bases are TGTGCCAGCGGTTTCGCGACAGGGGAATCGGAGACCCAGTACTTC.

This rearrangement joins TRBV5-4 to TRBJ1-1; 8 bases match TRBD1. The CDR3 is 15 amino acids. J was trimmed by 1 base and V by 4 bases; bases with no gene match: 6. Per germline, CDR1 SGHNT and CDR2 YYREEE (reference sequence). This chain's CDR3 is CASSRQQGGNTEAFF. The CDR3 region has the DNA TGTGCCAGCAGCCGCCAACAGGGGGGGAACACTGAAGCTTTCTTT.

This clonotype was picked up many times. This chain links TRBV7-2 with TRBJ2-7; 12 bases agree with TRBD2. The trim removed 7 bases at V and 0 bases at J, leaving 1 base unmatched. In germline, CDR1 is SGHTA, CDR2 FQGNSA. CDR3 size: 14 residues. CDR3 residues: CASKLAGGSYEQYF. As DNA, the CDR3 is TGTGCCAGCAAACTAGCGGGAGGCTCCTACGAGCAGTACTTC.

In its sample, this clonotype was seen many times. The V call is TRBV7-9, the J call TRBJ1-3; D is ambiguous. This CDR3 contains 14 residues. From germline, CDR1 is SEHNR and CDR2 FQNEAQ (reference sequence). The V end lost 5 bases, the J end lost 4 bases, and 12 bases lay between the germline ends. CDR3 in DNA: TGTGCCAGCAGCCCAAGTGCAGCGGGAAACACCATATATTTT. Encoded protein: CASSPSAAGNTIYF.

This clonotype was picked up a small number of times. The rearrangement links TRBV19 to TRBJ2-5; D possibly corresponds to TRBD1 (5 bases). The CDR3 contains 13 residues. CDR1 is LNHDA and CDR2 is SQIVND in the germline V gene (reference sequence). The V and J ends lost 3 bases and 4 bases respectively, with 9 bases between them. CDR3 residues: CASSISRGETQYF. The CDR3 region has the DNA TGTGCCAGTAGTATTAGTAGGGGAGAGACCCAGTACTTC.

This clonotype was counted at least ten times. A clone one base away is much larger, so this may be a read error. This rearrangement joins TRBV12-3 or TRBV12-4 to TRBJ1-5; the D gene is possibly TRBD1 (6 bases). Trimming removed 4 bases from V and 2 bases from J, with 12 bases in between. The CDR3 is 15 amino acids. The DNA for the CDR3 is TGTGCCAGCAGTTCCAATCAGGGGCGCAATCAGCCCCAGCATTTT. Translation: CASSSNQGRNQPQHF.

The J gene is TRBJ1-2, the V gene TRBV11-2; TRBD1 agrees at 9 bases. Germline lookup yields CDR1 SGHAT and CDR2 FQNNGV. The CDR3 is made up of 19 amino acids. V was clipped by 5 bases and J by 3 bases; unmatched bases: 19. The CDR3 sequence: CASSALPGQGFYIDYGYTF. CDR3 bases: TGTGCCAGCAGCGCCTTACCGGGACAGGGATTTTATATTGACTATGGCTACACCTTC.

This clonotype was detected many times. The rearrangement joins TRBV2 to TRBJ2-5; TRBD2 aligns across 10 bases. V gave up 4 bases and J gave up 5 bases; unmatched junction bases: 7. The CDR3 runs 15 residues. CDR1 is SNHLY and CDR2 is FYNNEI in the germline V gene. Written as DNA, the CDR3 is TGTGCCAGCAGTGGGCTAGCGGGAGAGGGGGAGACCCAGTACTTC. Its translation: CASSGLAGEGETQYF.

This clonotype appeared many times. The chain is built from TRBV18 and TRBJ2-2; possibly TRBD2 for D (6 bases). The CDR3 runs to 16 residues. Germline loops: CDR1 KGHSH, CDR2 LQKENI. V was pared by 1 base and J by 4 bases, with 13 bases between. The CDR3 DNA follows: TGTGCCAGCTCACCACGCCTAGCGATAGGCACCGGGGAGCTGTTTTTT. As protein: CASSPRLAIGTGELFF.

This clonotype was seen only a few times. The chain carries TRBV12-3 or TRBV12-4 and TRBJ2-7, with a possible D match to TRBD2 (5 bases). The V and J ends lost 6 bases and 2 bases respectively, with 14 bases between them. CDR3 size: 14 residues. The CDR3: CASSPPGLPYEQYF. For the CDR3, the DNA is TGTGCCAGCAGCCCCCCAGGACTGCCCTACGAGCAGTACTTC.

This sequence joins TRBV28 and TRBJ2-7; 12 bases are a match to TRBD2. Trimming cost V 8 bases and J 6 bases; bases outside gene matches: 8. Germline V CDR1 and CDR2: MDHEN, SYDVKM. This CDR3 has 14 residues. The CDR3 nucleotides read TGTGCCAGCGGAAAGACTAGCGGGAGCTTCGAGCAGTACTTC. It yields the protein CASGKTSGSFEQYF.

This clonotype was counted only a few times. This may come from a read error, since a much larger clone is one base off. The chain couples TRBV4-2 to TRBJ1-2, with no clear D. V lost 0 bases, J lost 5 bases, and 22 bases lay in between. Germline lookup yields CDR1 LGHNA and CDR2 YNFKEQ. The CDR3 sequence is 18 residues long. The CDR3 bases are TGTGCCAGCAGCCAAGATTCGGGGAGAATTTCAAGCCTTTATGGCTACACCTTC. It encodes CASSQDSGRISSLYGYTF.

This clonotype was observed a few times. The rearrangement links TRBV3-1 to TRBJ1-1; tentative D call: TRBD1 (6 bases). Germline V gives CDR1 LGHDT, CDR2 YNNKEL (reference sequence). With 8 bases removed from V and 5 bases from J, the gap between germline ends came to 18 bases. The CDR3 runs 14 residues. The CDR3 region is CASGTWTGKTEAFF. CDR3 DNA sequence: TGTGCCAGCGGGACATGGACTGGCAAGACTGAAGCTTTCTTT.

As regards this clonotype: The junction departs from germline at one end; a sequencing error may be responsible. The rearrangement joins TRBV30 to TRBJ2-7; 11 nucleotides match TRBD2. The germline gives CDR1 GTSNPN, CDR2 SVGIG (reference sequence). The CDR3 totals 13 residues. This CDR3 reads CAWRPSGRYEQNF. CDR3 nucleotide sequence: TGTGCCTGGAGGCCTAGCGGGAGGTACGAGCAGAACTTC.